Following are 10 T cell receptor beta chains from one sample sequenced in a study of post-analysis software for immune sequencing data. Overall study results and limits: Patients used a handful of TRBV segments, including TRBV5-6, TRBV5-1 and TRBV20-1, more often than controls.

Incorporated into the TCR beta cDNA libraries were unique molecular identifiers, which served to reduce PCR and sequencing biases. TCRdb reprocessed the PCR reads via MiXCR and lists one record per CDR3 protein. This sample carries roughly 870,000 distinct CDR3 sequences, approximately 57% of them seen once, and the ten largest clones take 4.6%. No antigen has been assigned to these receptors. The sample was blood. These receptors originate from a girl aged 10 to 17 with multiple sclerosis.

The chain links TRBV3-1 to TRBJ2-1, with 10 bases aligning to TRBD1. Per germline, CDR1 LGHDT and CDR2 YNNKEL (reference sequence). This CDR3 is 18 amino acids long. Trimming removed 4 bases from V and 4 bases from J; junction bases left unmatched: 13. The CDR3 coding sequence is TGTGCCAGCAGCCCATTTTTCCGTCGGGACAGGGGATACAATGAGCAGTTCTTC. This gives the protein CASSPFFRRDRGYNEQFF.

The chain is built from TRBV7-3 and TRBJ2-5; possible D gene TRBD2, 6 bases. V lost 1 base and J lost 5, with 17 bases in between. CDR1 is SGHTA and CDR2 is FQGTGA in the germline V gene. The CDR3 runs 16 residues. The CDR3 region has the DNA TGTGCCAGCAGCTTAAAGCCATGGACCGCGGGGGAGACCCAGTACTTC. It specifies CASSLKPWTAGETQYF.

The chain uses TRBV7-7 and TRBJ2-7, with TRBD2 identical over 9 bases. CDR1 and CDR2 (germline): SSHAT, FNYEAQ (reference sequence). J was trimmed by 2 bases and V by 8 bases; bases with no gene match: 4. CDR3 size: 13 residues. The DNA for the CDR3 is TGTGCCAGCGGGCTAGCGGGAACCTACGAGCAGTACTTC. Its translation is CASGLAGTYEQYF.

The chain joins TRBV18 to TRBJ2-3, with D possibly matching TRBD2 (5 bases). V lost 4 bases to trimming and J lost 1 base, with 12 bases between them. This CDR3 is built from 15 residues. Germline V lookup: CDR1 KGHSH, CDR2 LQKENI. The CDR3 DNA sequence: TGTGCCAGCTCACTCCGGACTCCCCGCACAGATACGCAGTATTTT. Residues: CASSLRTPRTDTQYF.

The chain has TRBV19 and TRBJ1-2; 7 nucleotides match TRBD1. Germline V gene sequence: CDR1 LNHDA, CDR2 SQIVND (reference sequence). V lost 4 bases and J lost 7; bases outside the gene matches: 6. The CDR3 length is 13 residues. The CDR3 bases are TGTGCCAGTAGTACTACCGACAGGGCTGGCTACACCTTC. Protein sequence: CASSTTDRAGYTF.

This clonotype showed up just a few times. The chain couples TRBV12-3 or TRBV12-4 to TRBJ2-5, with 8 bases lining up with TRBD2. CDR3 length equals 14 residues. V shed 6 bases and J 2 bases; nucleotides not matched to a gene: 5. As DNA, the CDR3 is TGTGCCAGCAGAGCGACGGGGGGGCAAGAGACCCAGTACTTC. It codes for CASRATGGQETQYF.

The chain uses TRBV29-1 and TRBJ1-2; D is perhaps TRBD1 (6 bases). V gave up 6 bases and J gave up 8 bases, with 19 bases separating them. Germline values: CDR1 SQVTM, CDR2 ANQGSEA. This CDR3 has 13 amino acids. CDR3 residues: CSVDRYGSYGYTF. The CDR3 DNA reads TGCAGCGTAGACAGGTATGGGAGCTACGGCTACACCTTC.

This clonotype was detected a few times. The junction does not match germline at one end; this may be a read error. This chain connects TRBV7-2 to TRBJ1-2; a weak D match, TRBD1 (5 bases). This CDR3 spans 15 amino acids. CDR1 is SGHTA and CDR2 is FQGNSA in the germline V gene. Written as DNA, the CDR3 is TGTGCCGGCAGTCCACGGGGGAGGGAAGTGGATGGCTACACCTTC. Its translation: CAGSPRGREVDGYTF.

This clonotype was seen more than once but under ten times. The chain is built from TRBV4-1 and TRBJ2-5; D gene uncertain. The assigned J gene may be wrong: the sequence end matches TRBJ2-7 better. Germline values: CDR1 MGHRA, CDR2 YSYEKL. The CDR3 is 15 residues long. CDR3 sequence (DNA): TGCGCCAGCAGCCAAGATTTCCAGACACTTTACGAGCAGTACTTC. Translation: CASSQDFQTLYEQYF.

This clonotype was seen ten or more times. This chain uses TRBV12-3 or TRBV12-4 with TRBJ2-7; TRBD1 is a possible D gene (5 bases). This CDR3 comprises 12 residues. Trimming removed 5 bases from V and 3 bases from J, with 8 bases in between. This CDR3 reads CASSQDSYEQYF. The CDR3 DNA follows: TGTGCCAGCAGTCAAGACAGCTACGAGCAGTACTTC.